The present entry profiles one T cell receptor beta chain with its context. Its cognate antigen is unknown. This sample is drawn from a study of shared clonotypes between healthy human individuals. Study findings and constraints: With few donors, the genetic and exposure-history diversity represented was limited. Among four donors, about 5% of naive CD4 clonotypes were found in common.

In the naive CD8 group, cells lacked CD45RO and were positively selected for CCR7, so terminally differentiated effector memory CD45RA+ cells were left out. Each of the donors was a healthy adult who was HIV-negative and had not had a recent acute infection or vaccination. Trimming removed 7 bases from V and 6 bases from J, with 18 bases in between. Looked up from germline, CDR1 is SEHNR and CDR2 is FQNEAQ (reference sequence). This CDR3 spans 14 amino acids. Sorted subsets were amplified in replicate PCRs using approximately 0.2 ug DNA, about 30,000 T cell genomes. The assay was immunoSEQ multiplex PCR, and TCRdb's table has in-frame clones only and misses some. The table shows about 1,800,000 clones, with about 95% occurring only once.

The chain carries TRBV7-9 and TRBJ1-2; possible D gene TRBD1, 6 bases. This receptor was obtained from a man in his late teens or twenties in good health. Sequencing was carried out using naive CD8+ T cells sorted from blood. The CDR3 nucleotides are TGTGCCAGCACCCAGGGGATCCGGCCCGATGGCTACACCTTC. Translation gives CASTQGIRPDGYTF. Supplemented by reference TRBV7-9 and TRBJ1-2, the full variable domain reads DTGVSQNPRHKITKRGQNVTFRCDPISEHNRLYWYRQTLGQGPEFLTYFQNEAQLEKSRLLSDRFSAERPKGSFSTLEIQRTEQGDSAMYLCASTQGIRPDGYTFGSGTRLTVV.